This record concerns one T cell receptor (beta chain) sequence. The data stem from a study of immune evolution from preneoplasia to lung adenocarcinoma. This table comes from immunoSEQ multiplex PCR, and its TCRdb copy is limited to in-frame clones, with some not included. The table has about 8,000 clones, more than 75% seen once; the top ten hold 2.5% to 3.5%. V was clipped by 4 bases and J by 3 bases, with 3 bases between them. CDR3 length: 11 residues. Per germline, CDR1 MDHEN and CDR2 SYDVKM. The rearrangement uses TRBV28 and TRBJ1-2; no clear D. The clonotype comes from a person between 65 and 80 years old with lung adenocarcinoma. Sequencing input: FFPE minimally invasive lung adenocarcinoma tissue. The CDR3 loop is CASSWYYGYTF. The CDR3 DNA follows: TGTGCCAGCAGTTGGTACTATGGCTACACCTTC.